One and the same sample provided the 7 T cell receptor beta chains below, sequenced in a study of shared clonotypes between healthy human individuals. It was CD45RO-negative cells, positively selected for CCR7, that made up naive CD8 cells, with terminally differentiated effector memory CD45RA+ cells excluded. Using immunoSEQ multiplex PCR, the repertoire was profiled, and TCRdb retains in-frame clones only, with some absent. Among about 800,000 clones listed, around 96% were seen once. Sequencing used naive CD8+ T cells sorted from blood. The source is a man younger than 40 in good health.

V gene TRBV7-9 combines with J gene TRBJ1-4; TRBD1 might be the D (5 bases). The CDR3 totals 15 residues. CDR1 and CDR2 from the germline V gene are SEHNR and FQNEAQ (reference sequence). Between the trimmed V and J ends, which lost 5 bases and 4 bases, there was a span of 14 bases. The CDR3: CASSRLTELNEKLFF. CDR3 in DNA: TGTGCCAGCAGCCGGTTGACAGAACTTAATGAAAAACTGTTTTTT.

V is TRBV6-5 and J is TRBJ2-1; D is possibly TRBD2 (5 bases). V shed 6 bases and J shed 2 bases, with 14 bases lying between them. The CDR3 consists of 15 residues. Germline V gene lookup returns CDR1 MNHEY and CDR2 SVGAGI. The CDR3 coding sequence is TGTGCCAGCAGCTATAGCGATCAAACCTACAATGAGCAGTTCTTC. This gives the protein CASSYSDQTYNEQFF.

This clone was detected once. This rearrangement joins TRBV7-8 to TRBJ1-1; possible D gene TRBD1, 6 bases. This CDR3 is built from 19 residues. V lost 5 bases, J lost 8 bases, and 33 bases lay in between. Per germline, CDR1 SGHVS and CDR2 FQNEAQ. Here the CDR3 DNA reads TGTGCCAGCAGCGTCGCCCTCGGTATAGGCGTAGGCCGACAGGAAGAAGCTTTCTTT. It translates to CASSVALGIGVGRQEEAFF.

The V and J genes are TRBV19 and TRBJ2-3; TRBD2 aligns across 8 bases. V shed 1 base, J shed 2 bases, and the junction held 5 bases outside the gene matches. Germline CDR1 reads LNHDA; CDR2 reads SQIVND (reference sequence). The CDR3 is 16 amino acids. The CDR3 reads CASSIASGGITDTQYF. The CDR3 DNA sequence: TGTGCCAGTAGTATAGCCAGCGGGGGTATCACAGATACGCAGTATTTT.

This sequence joins TRBV4-3 and TRBJ1-1, with D maybe TRBD1 (6 bases). V lost 0 bases, J lost 3 bases, and 8 bases lay in between. The V gene's germline CDR1 is LGHNA and CDR2 YSLEER. The CDR3 extends over 14 amino acids. CDR3 bases: TGCGCCAGCAGCCAAGATAGGGGGTACACTGAAGCTTTCTTT. It specifies CASSQDRGYTEAFF.

The rearrangement joins TRBV14 to TRBJ2-2; D call uncertain. Germline CDR1 SGHDN, CDR2 FVKESK. The CDR3 totals 15 residues. V was clipped by 1 base and J by 7 bases, with 13 bases between them. CDR3 in DNA: TGTGCCAGCAGCCAAGGCATTTCCGGTGACGGGGAGCTGTTTTTT. Its translation is CASSQGISGDGELFF.

This rearrangement joins TRBV14 to TRBJ2-1; D unclear. Per germline, CDR1 SGHDN and CDR2 FVKESK. Trimming pared 4 bases from V and 7 bases from J, leaving 11 bases between. This CDR3 contains 13 residues. The CDR3 loop is CASSPLYTNEQFF. CDR3 bases: TGTGCCAGCAGCCCCCTCTATACAAATGAGCAGTTCTTC.